Following are 9 T cell receptor beta chains from one sample sequenced in a study of cytomegalovirus exposure and HLA in healthy donors. Using immunoSEQ multiplex PCR, the repertoire was profiled, and TCRdb retains in-frame clones only, with some absent. The sample yields just over 20,000 clones, about 97% seen once. Sequenced input: PBMCs. These receptor sequences come from a man aged 25 to 45 in good health and CMV-seropositive.

About this clone: One end of the junction fails to match germline, which may point to a read error. DNA for the CDR3: TGTGCCAGCAGCTCACCGGGACAGACGACCTCCATGGTTTTC. Translating it yields CASSSPGQTTSMVF. V is TRBV7-2 and J is TRBJ1-2; 7 bases fit TRBD1. The CDR3 sequence is 14 residues long. Germline loops: CDR1 SGHTA, CDR2 FQGNSA.

This chain connects TRBV18 to TRBJ1-3, with D perhaps matching TRBD1 (5 bases). CDR3 length equals 18 residues. Germline CDR1 and CDR2: KGHSH and LQKENI. Trimming left V 2 bases short and J 3 bases short, with 20 bases between. The CDR3 nucleotides read TGTGCCAGCTCACCAATTCGAACGGGGGTGTTAGTTGGAAACACCATATATTTT. Its protein is CASSPIRTGVLVGNTIYF. The complete variable domain, with remaining parts taken from reference TRBV18 and TRBJ1-3, reads NAGVMQNPRHLVRRRGQEARLRCSPMKGHSHVYWYRQLPEEGLKFMVYLQKENIIDESGMPKERFSAEFPKEGPSILRIQQVVRGDSAAYFCASSPIRTGVLVGNTIYFGEGSWLTVV.

This sequence joins TRBV6-5 and TRBJ2-2; 8 bases are shared with TRBD1. Germline V CDR1 and CDR2: MNHEY, SVGAGI. Unmatched junction bases numbered 8, after V lost 2 bases and J lost 6 bases. The CDR3 runs 16 residues. DNA of the CDR3: TGTGCCAGCAGTTACAACGGACAGGGCCCTCCCGGGGAGCTGTTTTTT. It encodes CASSYNGQGPPGELFF.

The V gene is TRBV18, the J gene TRBJ2-3; D gene unclear. With 6 bases removed from V and 1 base from J, the gap between germline ends came to 11 bases. The CDR3 runs to 14 residues. Germline V gene sequence: CDR1 KGHSH, CDR2 LQKENI. CDR3 nucleotides: TGTGCCAGCTCCCCCTCCCAGGGCACAGATACGCAGTATTTT. Its protein product is CASSPSQGTDTQYF.

The V call is TRBV18, the J call TRBJ2-1, with 7 positions matching TRBD1. The CDR3 is made up of 16 amino acids. Germline values: CDR1 KGHSH, CDR2 LQKENI. Trimming at V came to 5 bases and at J to 0 bases, leaving 7 bases not matched to a gene. The CDR3 is CASSTQGVFSYNEQFF. CDR3 sequence (DNA): TGTGCCAGCTCAACTCAGGGGGTATTCTCCTACAATGAGCAGTTCTTC.

The chain has TRBV15 and TRBJ2-5; D possibly corresponds to TRBD1 (5 bases). The CDR3 length is 16 residues. Germline values: CDR1 LNHNV, CDR2 YYDKDF (reference sequence). With 1 base removed from V and 3 bases from J, the gap between germline ends came to 15 bases. The CDR3 spells CATSRANQGEEETQYF. The CDR3, as DNA: TGTGCCACCAGCAGAGCCAACCAGGGCGAGGAAGAGACCCAGTACTTC. The full variable domain, rest sourced from reference TRBV15 and TRBJ2-5, is DAMVIQNPRYQVTQFGKPVTLSCSQTLNHNVMYWYQQKSSQAPKLLFHYYDKDFNNEADTPDNFQSRRPNTSFCFLDIRSPGLGDTAMYLCATSRANQGEEETQYFGPGTRLLVL.

The V and J genes are TRBV28 and TRBJ2-3; TRBD1 agrees at 7 bases. CDR1 is MDHEN and CDR2 is SYDVKM in the germline V gene. This CDR3 contains 14 residues. The V and J ends lost 6 bases and 2 bases, in that order; junction bases with no gene match: 5. CDR3 DNA sequence: TGTGCCAGCAGGAGGGACAGATCCACAGATACGCAGTATTTT. Its translation is CASRRDRSTDTQYF.

The V gene is TRBV10-2, the J gene TRBJ2-1; the D is unclear. The CDR3 spans 12 residues. Trimming cost V 6 bases and J 6 bases, with 9 bases left between them. In germline, CDR1 is WSHSY, CDR2 SAAADI. CDR3 nucleotides: TGCGCCAGCAGGGAGCTAACCAATGAGCAGTTCTTC. This gives the protein CASRELTNEQFF.

The rearrangement links TRBV5-1 to TRBJ2-3; D is possibly TRBD2 (6 bases). The CDR3 is 15 residues long. V dropped 4 bases and J dropped 6 bases, with 18 bases sitting between them. Germline lookup yields CDR1 SGHRS and CDR2 YFSETQ. CDR3 sequence reads: CASSPGGRPEDTQYF. The CDR3 coding sequence is TGCGCCAGCAGCCCCGGAGGGCGGCCAGAGGATACGCAGTATTTT.